This entry lists 13 T cell receptor beta chains sequenced from one sample in a study of T cell clonality in common variable immunodeficiency. Measured with immunoSEQ multiplex PCR; TCRdb has only the in-frame clones, and not every one. The table lists tens of thousands of clones, with no singletons. Input material: peripheral blood mononuclear cells. These receptors were taken from a person between 18 and 75 years old in good health.

In its sample, this clone was seen many times. From the germline J gene comes the end of the CDR3, since the read stops 3 residues before it. The chain joins TRBV20-1 to TRBJ2-7; 10 bases map to TRBD1. Germline assignment: CDR1 DFQATT and CDR2 SNEGSKA (reference sequence). V lost 3 bases and J lost 5; bases outside the gene matches: 7. The CDR3 spans 14 residues. CDR3 sequence: CSARSWDRGNEQYF. The CDR3 DNA, read in part, is TGCAGTGCTAGGAGCTGGGACAGGGGAAACGAG.

This clone showed up many times. Coverage ceases 3 residues before the CDR3 finishes, and the germline J gene fills in the end. The chain joins TRBV9 to TRBJ2-7, with D tentatively TRBD2 (8 bases). V lost 0 bases and J lost 6, with 19 bases in between. CDR1 is SGDLS, CDR2 YYNGEE, per germline. The CDR3 is 16 amino acids. CDR3 amino acids: CASSVGIGRGPSEQYF. The covered CDR3 bases are TGTGCCAGCAGCGTAGGTATCGGGAGGGGGCCGAGCGAG.

In the case of this clone: The junction does not match germline at one end; this may be a read error. Read data end 3 residues before the CDR3 end; the end is taken from the germline J gene. The rearrangement joins TRBV25-1 to TRBJ2-1; D unclear. CDR3 length: 11 amino acids. Per germline, CDR1 MGHDK and CDR2 SYGVNS. The part of the CDR3 DNA that was read is TGTGCCAGCAGATCCTTCAATGAG. This codes for CASRSFNE. The entire CDR3 sequence reads CASRSFNEQFF.

The sample holds many counts of this clone. The sequenced fragment ends 3 residues before the CDR3 boundary, so the rest is inferred from the germline J gene. Distinct nucleotide sequences in the sample also encode this CDR3. J is TRBJ2-1 and V is TRBV20-1, with 10 bases aligning to TRBD2. J gave up 4 bases and V 0 bases, and 3 bases lay outside the gene matches. The germline V gene encodes CDR1 DFQATT and CDR2 SNEGSKA (reference sequence). This CDR3 is built from 15 residues. CDR3 loop: CSARDRLAGYNEQFF. Partial CDR3 DNA: TGCAGTGCTAGAGACCGACTAGCGGGTTACAATGAG.

Many counts were recorded for this clone. The read gets to within 3 residues of the CDR3 end, and the germline J gene fills in the rest. The chain combines TRBV2 with TRBJ2-3, with unresolved D. Trimming removed 6 bases from V and 2 bases from J, with 15 bases in between. The CDR3 consists of 15 residues. In germline, CDR1 is SNHLY, CDR2 FYNNEI. The CDR3 loop reads CASSATNGSTDTQYF. CDR3 DNA (partial): TGTGCCAGCAGCGCCACTAACGGCTCCACAGATACG.

This clone has at least ten counts. Read sequence stops 3 residues before the CDR3 end, and the germline J gene provides the missing end. This chain connects TRBV29-1 to TRBJ1-2; 10 bases match TRBD1. This CDR3 is built from 13 residues. In germline, CDR1 is SQVTM, CDR2 ANQGSEA. The CDR3 DNA, read in part, is TGCAGCGTTGAAAGGGGGACAGGGGTTCGC. This codes for CSVERGTGVR. The complete CDR3 reads CSVERGTGVRYTF.

This clone was picked up many times. The observed sequence ends 3 residues before the CDR3 terminus, with the missing tail filled in from the germline J gene. This chain joins TRBV2 and TRBJ1-1, with 7 bases identical to TRBD1. Trimming removed 6 bases from V and 3 bases from J; junction bases left unmatched: 7. This CDR3 contains 14 residues. CDR1 and CDR2 (germline): SNHLY, FYNNEI. Here the CDR3 reads CASSETGWDTEAFF. The sequenced CDR3 bases are TGTGCCAGCAGCGAGACAGGGTGGGACACTGAA.

This clone has ten or more counts. The read ends 3 residues early relative to the CDR3; the germline J gene fills the gap. This sequence joins TRBV10-3 and TRBJ1-1; tentative D call: TRBD1 (6 bases). Germline V lookup: CDR1 ENHRY, CDR2 SYGVKD. The CDR3 is 15 residues long. Between the trimmed V and J ends, which lost 7 bases and 0 bases, there was a span of 15 bases. CDR3 sequence reads: CAIKDSSSMNTEAFF. The sequenced part of the CDR3 DNA is TGTGCCATCAAGGACAGTTCCTCTATGAACACTGAA.

This clone was observed at least ten times. The read terminates 3 residues ahead of where the CDR3 ends, so the germline J gene completes it. The chain combines TRBV2 with TRBJ2-5, with D maybe TRBD2 (6 bases). The V end was cut by 6 bases, the J end by 5 bases, with 19 bases between. Looked up from germline, CDR1 is SNHLY and CDR2 is FYNNEI. CDR3 length equals 15 residues. The sequenced CDR3 bases are TGTGCCAGCAGCCCGGGACTCACCTTTGGGGAGACC. Translation: CASSPGLTFGET. The full CDR3 protein is CASSPGLTFGETQYF.

This clone was observed many times. The missing CDR3 end, 3 residues past where the read stops, is filled in from the germline J gene. V and J are TRBV18 and TRBJ1-4; TRBD1 is a possible D gene (6 bases). CDR1 is KGHSH and CDR2 is LQKENI in the germline V gene. The length of the CDR3 is 15 residues. V was trimmed by 1 base and J by 7 bases, leaving 13 bases between them. The CDR3 is CASSPQAGEGEKLFF. The sequenced CDR3 bases are TGTGCCAGCTCACCACAAGCAGGGGAAGGTGAAAAA.

The table lists this clone with many counts. One junction end does not reproduce the germline sequence, and a read error may be involved. From the germline J gene comes the end of the CDR3, since the read stops 3 residues before it. The genes are TRBV10-3 and TRBJ2-7; no clear D gene. Germline V gene data show CDR1 as ENHRY and CDR2 as SYGVKD. The CDR3 runs 12 residues. CDR3: CAIKAGSNEQYF. CDR3 DNA (partial): TGTGCCATCAAGGCAGGCTCCAACGAG.

This clone was seen repeatedly, ten times or more. The CDR3 end falls 3 residues outside the read, so it is completed with the germline J gene. This rearrangement joins TRBV14 to TRBJ2-1; 9 nucleotides match TRBD2. CDR1 is SGHDN and CDR2 is FVKESK in the germline V gene. The CDR3 is 18 amino acids. V shed 3 bases and J 6 bases; nucleotides not matched to a gene: 15. Here the CDR3 reads CASSHQRVPGLAVNEQFF. The sequenced CDR3 bases are TGTGCCAGCAGCCATCAGAGAGTGCCGGGACTAGCCGTCAATGAG.

For this clone: Coverage ceases 3 residues before the CDR3 finishes, and the germline J gene fills in the end. This chain links TRBV11-2 with TRBJ2-7; tentative D call: TRBD2 (6 bases). Germline-derived CDR1 and CDR2 are SGHAT and FQNNGV. The V gene lost 1 base and the J gene lost 6 bases, with 10 bases spanning the gap. The CDR3 covers 13 residues. The CDR3 reads CASSLVFGGEQYF. CDR3 bases read: TGTGCCAGCAGCTTAGTATTCGGGGGCGAG.